This T cell receptor beta chain was identified in a study of T cell changes during pregnancy in multiple sclerosis. V was pared by 8 bases and J by 2 bases, with 2 bases of the junction left unmatched. Germline V CDR1 and CDR2: GTSNPN, SVGIG (reference sequence). The CDR3 sequence is 12 residues long. Produced via immunoSEQ multiplex PCR; TCRdb's table is partial and in-frame only. The top ten hold 1% to 1.5% of the sample, which has approximately 63,000 clones, roughly 91% seen once. The source is a female donor in good health, enrolled as a control in a pregnancy study. The sequences come from peripheral blood, collected after pregnancy. The chain links TRBV30 to TRBJ2-7, with 11 nucleotides matching TRBD1. CDR3 nucleotide sequence: TGTGCCGTGGGACAGGGGGCCTACGAGCAGTACTTC. Its protein is CAVGQGAYEQYF.